These 24 T cell receptor beta chains were sequenced from one sample in a study of T cell responses to AZD1222 COVID-19 vaccine. Sequencing used immunoSEQ multiplex PCR; TCRdb keeps in-frame clones, though not all of them. The sample holds about 110,000 clones; roughly 89% are singletons and the top ten take under 25%. This material consisted of peripheral blood, taken on day 0 of AZD1222 vaccination. The receptors were gathered from an adult in good health.

This rearrangement joins TRBV29-1 to TRBJ1-2, with D possibly TRBD1 on 5 matching bases. V shed 5 bases and J shed 7 bases, with 17 bases lying between them. This CDR3 contains 13 residues. In germline, CDR1 is SQVTM, CDR2 ANQGSEA. As DNA, the CDR3 is TGCAGCGTTAGAACCGGGGGGGTTACTGGCTACACCTTC. This sequence encodes CSVRTGGVTGYTF. The variable domain in full, with the rest retrieved from reference TRBV29-1 and TRBJ1-2, is SAVISQKPSRDICQRGTSLTIQCQVDSQVTMMFWYRQQPGQSLTLIATANQGSEATYESGFVIDKFPISRPNLTFSTLTVSNMSPEDSSIYLCSVRTGGVTGYTFGSGTRLTVV.

The chain links TRBV4-3 to TRBJ2-5; D unclear. V lost 1 base to trimming and J lost 5 bases, with 8 bases between them. Germline assignment: CDR1 LGHNA and CDR2 YSLEER. This CDR3 is 13 amino acids long. The CDR3 DNA sequence: TGCGCCAGCAGCCAAGTTGATGGGGAGACCCAGTACTTC. Residues: CASSQVDGETQYF.

V usage is TRBV5-1 and J usage is TRBJ2-7, with 7 bases that match TRBD1. CDR3 size: 14 residues. The trim removed 1 base at V and 4 bases at J, leaving 5 bases unmatched. Per germline, CDR1 SGHRS and CDR2 YFSETQ. The CDR3 nucleotides read TGCGCCAGCAGCTTGACAGGGGCAGGATACGAGCAGTACTTC. This codes for CASSLTGAGYEQYF.

The chain combines TRBV19 with TRBJ2-1; D remains unclear. Germline V gene data show CDR1 as LNHDA and CDR2 as SQIVND (reference sequence). The CDR3 totals 15 residues. Trimming removed 5 bases from V and 4 bases from J, with 15 bases in between. CDR3 loop: CASSWIGRNYNEQFF. CDR3 bases: TGTGCCAGTAGTTGGATAGGCAGAAATTACAATGAGCAGTTCTTC.

Note on this clone: The sample holds other DNA sequences that translate to the same CDR3. The rearrangement joins TRBV3-1 (or the pseudogene TRBV3-2) to TRBJ1-5; D remains unclear. CDR1 LGHDT and CDR2 YNNKEL come from the germline V gene (reference sequence). V was trimmed by 4 bases and J by 5 bases, leaving 6 bases between them. The CDR3 consists of 12 residues. This CDR3 is CASSLGDQPQHF. The CDR3 bases are TGTGCCAGCAGCCTGGGCGATCAGCCCCAGCATTTT.

The chain links TRBV13 to TRBJ2-7; D perhaps matches TRBD2 (6 bases). The CDR3 runs 12 residues. Trimming pared 5 bases from V and 3 bases from J, leaving 8 bases between. Germline assignment: CDR1 PRHDT and CDR2 FYEKMQ (reference sequence). In DNA form, the CDR3 reads TGTGCCAGCAGCCTGGAGGGCTACGAGCAGTACTTC. It translates to CASSLEGYEQYF. The complete variable domain, with remaining parts taken from reference TRBV13 and TRBJ2-7, reads AAGVIQSPRHLIKEKRETATLKCYPIPRHDTVYWYQQGPGQDPQFLISFYEKMQSDKGSIPDRFSAQQFSDYHSELNMSSLELGDSALYFCASSLEGYEQYFGPGTRLTVT.

The gene calls are TRBV19 and TRBJ1-3, with a possible D match to TRBD1 (6 bases). V was cut by 5 bases and J by 0 bases, with 17 bases left in between. The CDR3 consists of 17 residues. Germline V gene lookup returns CDR1 LNHDA and CDR2 SQIVND (reference sequence). Here the CDR3 reads CASSPSQGFHSGNTIYF. The CDR3 nucleotides are TGTGCCAGTAGTCCCTCACAGGGATTTCACTCTGGAAACACCATATATTTT.

The chain links TRBV7-7 to TRBJ1-6, with no clear D. V lost 6 bases and J lost 0, with 15 bases in between. Germline values: CDR1 SSHAT, CDR2 FNYEAQ (reference sequence). The CDR3 spans 17 residues. This CDR3 is CASRPEGWVSYNSPLHF. CDR3 in DNA: TGTGCCAGCAGGCCCGAGGGTTGGGTCTCCTATAATTCACCCCTCCACTTT. The entire variable domain, with the rest obtained from reference TRBV7-7 and TRBJ1-6, is as follows: GAGVSQSPRYKVTKRGQDVTLRCDPISSHATLYWYQQALGQGPEFLTYFNYEAQPDKSGLPSDRFSAERPEGSISTLTIQRTEQRDSAMYRCASRPEGWVSYNSPLHFGNGTRLTVT.

This clone was seen a single time. The chain uses TRBV9 and TRBJ2-2; D unresolved. This CDR3 is 15 amino acids long. Germline CDR1 reads SGDLS; CDR2 reads YYNGEE. Trimming took off 0 bases at V and 3 bases at J, with 9 bases between the two ends. CDR3: CASSVAGIHTGELFF. CDR3 DNA: TGTGCCAGCAGCGTAGCGGGCATCCACACCGGGGAGCTGTTTTTT.

This rearrangement joins TRBV3-1 (or the pseudogene TRBV3-2) to TRBJ1-2; 12 bases align to TRBD1. CDR1 and CDR2 from the germline V gene are LGHDT and YNNKEL (reference sequence). V was clipped by 4 bases and J by 8 bases; unmatched bases: 2. This CDR3 is 13 amino acids long. In nucleotides, the CDR3 is TGTGCCAGCAGCCGGGACAGGGGGCGCGGCTACACCTTC. The encoded protein is CASSRDRGRGYTF.

J is TRBJ2-7 and V is TRBV18, with a tentative D call TRBD1 (6 bases). Germline CDR1 reads KGHSH; CDR2 reads LQKENI. V lost 1 base to trimming and J lost 2 bases, with 9 bases between them. The CDR3 extends over 14 amino acids. Written as DNA, the CDR3 is TGTGCCAGCTCACCACTTGAGGGGGCCTACGAGCAGTACTTC. It translates to CASSPLEGAYEQYF.

V and J are TRBV18 and TRBJ2-7; D unclear. CDR3 size: 12 residues. Trimming removed 6 bases from V and 2 bases from J, with 8 bases in between. Germline-derived CDR1 and CDR2 are KGHSH and LQKENI. The CDR3 region has the DNA TGTGCCAGCTCCCTAACTCCCTACGAGCAGTACTTC. Protein sequence: CASSLTPYEQYF.

This chain connects TRBV29-1 to TRBJ1-4, with D unresolved. CDR1 SQVTM and CDR2 ANQGSEA come from the germline V gene. The CDR3 has 13 residues. Trimming cost V 0 bases and J 4 bases, with 6 bases left between them. The CDR3 DNA sequence: TGCAGCGTTGAAGAAGGGATTAATGAAAAACTGTTTTTT. Translated: CSVEEGINEKLFF. Variable domain in full (rest from reference TRBV29-1 and TRBJ1-4): SAVISQKPSRDICQRGTSLTIQCQVDSQVTMMFWYRQQPGQSLTLIATANQGSEATYESGFVIDKFPISRPNLTFSTLTVSNMSPEDSSIYLCSVEEGINEKLFFGSGTQLSVL.

This clone has just a few counts. The V gene is TRBV7-2, the J gene TRBJ1-6, with no clear D. This CDR3 contains 13 residues. Germline V gene lookup returns CDR1 SGHTA and CDR2 FQGNSA. Trimming shortened V by 0 bases and J by 7 bases, and 4 bases separated the two germline ends. The CDR3 region has the DNA TGTGCCAGCAGCTTAGCGGGGAATTCACCCCTCCACTTT. Translation: CASSLAGNSPLHF.

This chain links TRBV7-5 with TRBJ1-2. TRBV7-5 is described as a pseudogene. CDR3 length: 11 residues. The CDR3 loop reads CARSTNYGYTF. The CDR3 bases are TGTGCCAGAAGCACCAACTATGGCTACACCTTC.

This clone was counted once. The V and J genes are TRBV18 and TRBJ1-1, with 7 bases aligning to TRBD1. The trim removed 1 base at V and 6 bases at J, leaving 5 bases unmatched. Germline CDR1 KGHSH, CDR2 LQKENI. The CDR3 runs to 14 residues. The CDR3 DNA reads TGTGCCAGCTCACCACGGACAGGAACATCTGAAGCTTTCTTT. This codes for CASSPRTGTSEAFF.

The rearrangement joins TRBV29-1 to TRBJ2-5; 7 positions agree with TRBD1. Losses at the gene ends were 5 bases for V and 2 bases for J; bases not matched to a gene: 8. Germline values: CDR1 SQVTM, CDR2 ANQGSEA. This CDR3 has 14 amino acids. The chain's CDR3 is CSVSGTVIQETQYF. CDR3 bases: TGCAGCGTTTCAGGGACAGTGATTCAAGAGACCCAGTACTTC. The full variable domain, with the rest looked up from reference TRBV29-1 and TRBJ2-5, is SAVISQKPSRDICQRGTSLTIQCQVDSQVTMMFWYRQQPGQSLTLIATANQGSEATYESGFVIDKFPISRPNLTFSTLTVSNMSPEDSSIYLCSVSGTVIQETQYFGPGTRLLVL.

This chain joins TRBV29-1 and TRBJ1-2; TRBD1 agrees at 10 bases. Germline trimming cut 6 bases from V and 7 bases from J; bases unmatched to any gene: 8. This CDR3 comprises 13 residues. Germline CDR1 SQVTM, CDR2 ANQGSEA. In DNA, the CDR3 is TGCAGCGTCTCGACAGGGGGCCAGGGTGGCTACACCTTC. As protein: CSVSTGGQGGYTF.

The rearrangement joins TRBV9 to TRBJ2-2, with D possibly TRBD2 on 5 matching bases. The CDR3 loop spans 16 amino acids. CDR1 and CDR2 (germline): SGDLS, YYNGEE. The V end was cut by 3 bases, the J end by 7 bases, with 19 bases between. CDR3 bases: TGTGCCAGCAGCGGAGGGTTGAGGGAATTGGTCGGGGAGCTGTTTTTT. Residues: CASSGGLRELVGELFF.

The gene calls are TRBV5-1 and TRBJ1-2; a weak D match, TRBD1 (5 bases). Between the trimmed V and J ends, which lost 5 bases and 7 bases, there was a span of 21 bases. Germline assignment: CDR1 SGHRS and CDR2 YFSETQ. CDR3 length equals 15 residues. This chain's CDR3 is CASRPAAGDQGGYTF. In DNA form, the CDR3 reads TGCGCCAGCAGGCCAGCCGCCGGGGATCAGGGTGGCTACACCTTC.

The chain recombines TRBV4-1 with TRBJ2-5, with TRBD2 matching over 10 bases. V was clipped by 1 base and J by 5 bases; unmatched bases: 10. Germline assignment: CDR1 MGHRA and CDR2 YSYEKL. CDR3 size: 17 residues. The CDR3 protein is CASSQVLAGDTGETQYF. The CDR3 DNA follows: TGCGCCAGCAGCCAAGTTCTAGCGGGGGACACGGGGGAGACCCAGTACTTC.

V and J are TRBV12-3 or TRBV12-4 and TRBJ1-2; TRBD1 agrees at 9 bases. The CDR3 contains 13 residues. V lost 11 bases and J lost 4; bases outside the gene matches: 8. CDR3 nucleotides: TGTGCCTCCAAGGGACAGGGAGGCTATGGCTACACCTTC. The encoded protein is CASKGQGGYGYTF.

This clone is a singleton in its sample. The chain employs TRBV7-8 and TRBJ1-4; D is unresolved. Germline CDR1 reads SGHVS; CDR2 reads FQNEAQ. This CDR3 comprises 12 residues. V was shortened by 7 bases and J by 8 bases, with 11 bases between the two germline ends. CDR3: CASTSRPEKLFF. The CDR3 nucleotides are TGTGCCAGCACCTCAAGACCGGAAAAACTGTTTTTT.

This rearrangement joins TRBV9 to TRBJ1-2; TRBD1 aligns across 8 bases. The CDR3 consists of 14 residues. The trim removed 3 bases at V and 9 bases at J, leaving 10 bases unmatched. Germline loops: CDR1 SGDLS, CDR2 YYNGEE. The CDR3 reads CASSGGQGADRYTF. The CDR3 bases are TGTGCCAGCAGCGGAGGACAGGGCGCCGACCGCTACACCTTC.